Listed below are T cell receptor beta chains from one sample, sequenced in a study of T cell responses to AZD1222 COVID-19 vaccine. Measured with immunoSEQ multiplex PCR; TCRdb has only the in-frame clones, and not every one. Of about 140,000 clones listed, 75% to 90% are singletons. The sequencing here drew on peripheral blood, taken on day 0 of AZD1222 vaccination. These receptors were taken from an adult in good health. Both conserved end residues are part of each CDR3. Each record gives: D gene, V gene, clone size, J gene, CDR3 protein, CDR3 DNA. D genes are given only for firm matches. A clone size is listed for some rows: how often the clone was seen (once, few, many), or a class if it is expanded.

d_gene: NA; v_gene: TRBV3-1/TRBV3-2; abundance: NA; j_gene: TRBJ2-6; CDR3aa: CASSEQGISGANVLTF; CDR3nt: TGTGCCAGCAGCGAGCAGGGCATCTCTGGGGCCAACGTCCTGACTTTC
d_gene: NA; v_gene: TRBV3-1/TRBV3-2; abundance: NA; j_gene: TRBJ1-1; CDR3aa: CASSRNPAGRNTEAFF; CDR3nt: TGTGCCAGCAGCCGCAACCCGGCAGGACGGAACACTGAAGCTTTCTTT
d_gene: NA; v_gene: TRBV5-1; abundance: NA; j_gene: TRBJ1-6; CDR3aa: CASSLAQGEYAYNSPLHF; CDR3nt: TGCGCCAGCAGCTTGGCCCAAGGGGAGTACGCCTATAATTCACCCCTCCACTTT
d_gene: TRBD1; v_gene: TRBV5-1; abundance: NA; j_gene: TRBJ1-4; CDR3aa: CASSSGQGATNEKLFF; CDR3nt: TGCGCCAGCAGCTCTGGACAGGGCGCAACTAATGAAAAACTGTTTTTT
d_gene: NA; v_gene: TRBV11-2; abundance: NA; j_gene: TRBJ2-1; CDR3aa: CASSLDWEIEQFF; CDR3nt: TGTGCCAGCAGCTTAGATTGGGAGATTGAGCAGTTCTTC
d_gene: NA; v_gene: TRBV5-1; abundance: few; j_gene: TRBJ1-5; CDR3aa: CASSREGNQPQHF; CDR3nt: TGCGCCAGCAGTAGGGAGGGGAATCAGCCCCAGCATTTT
d_gene: NA; v_gene: TRBV29-1; abundance: NA; j_gene: TRBJ1-1; CDR3aa: CSVMDSSMNTEAFF; CDR3nt: TGCAGCGTTATGGACAGTTCTATGAACACTGAAGCTTTCTTT
d_gene: TRBD1; v_gene: TRBV7-2; abundance: NA; j_gene: TRBJ2-7; CDR3aa: CASSLDRGPYEQYF; CDR3nt: TGTGCCAGCAGCCTCGACAGGGGCCCCTACGAGCAGTACTTC
d_gene: NA; v_gene: TRBV2; abundance: NA; j_gene: TRBJ2-3; CDR3aa: CASSEEDTQYF; CDR3nt: TGTGCCAGCAGTGAAGAGGATACGCAGTATTTT
d_gene: NA; v_gene: TRBV19; abundance: NA; j_gene: TRBJ1-6; CDR3aa: CASSMWENNSPLHF; CDR3nt: TGTGCCAGTAGTATGTGGGAGAACAATTCACCCCTCCACTTT
d_gene: NA; v_gene: TRBV5-5; abundance: NA; j_gene: TRBJ1-4; CDR3aa: CASSTGPENEKLFF; CDR3nt: TGTGCCAGCAGCACAGGGCCTGAAAATGAAAAACTGTTTTTT
d_gene: TRBD1; v_gene: TRBV11-2; abundance: NA; j_gene: TRBJ2-7; CDR3aa: CASSDTKKDRGLGEQYF; CDR3nt: TGTGCCAGCAGCGACACAAAGAAGGACAGGGGGCTAGGCGAGCAGTACTTC
d_gene: TRBD1; v_gene: TRBV3-1/TRBV3-2; abundance: NA; j_gene: TRBJ2-7; CDR3aa: CASSQVGTDSYEQYF; CDR3nt: TGTGCCAGCAGCCAAGTAGGGACAGATTCCTACGAGCAGTACTTC
d_gene: NA; v_gene: TRBV18; abundance: NA; j_gene: TRBJ2-1; CDR3aa: CASSLGGHEQFF; CDR3nt: TGTGCCAGCTCCTTGGGGGGCCATGAGCAGTTCTTC
d_gene: NA; v_gene: TRBV7-3; abundance: NA; j_gene: TRBJ2-1; CDR3aa: CASRRGSGANNEQFF; CDR3nt: TGTGCCAGCAGGCGGGGGTCAGGGGCCAACAATGAGCAGTTCTTC
d_gene: TRBD1; v_gene: TRBV5-1; abundance: NA; j_gene: TRBJ1-2; CDR3aa: CASSLQGADGYTF; CDR3nt: TGCGCCAGCAGCTTACAGGGGGCTGATGGCTACACCTTC
d_gene: TRBD1; v_gene: TRBV18; abundance: few; j_gene: TRBJ1-5; CDR3aa: CASSFDRGFNQPQHF; CDR3nt: TGTGCCAGCTCCTTCGACAGGGGTTTCAATCAGCCCCAGCATTTT
d_gene: TRBD1; v_gene: TRBV28; abundance: NA; j_gene: TRBJ2-1; CDR3aa: CASSSPGQGRAIEQFF; CDR3nt: TGTGCCAGCAGTTCCCCGGGACAGGGTCGCGCAATTGAGCAGTTCTTC
d_gene: NA; v_gene: TRBV5-1; abundance: NA; j_gene: TRBJ1-4; CDR3aa: CASSRRPGATNEKLFF; CDR3nt: TGCGCCAGCAGCCGGCGCCCGGGGGCAACTAATGAAAAACTGTTTTTT
d_gene: NA; v_gene: TRBV6-5; abundance: NA; j_gene: TRBJ1-4; CDR3aa: CASSFRAPGGEKLFF; CDR3nt: TGTGCCAGCAGTTTTCGGGCACCCGGGGGAGAAAAACTGTTTTTT
d_gene: NA; v_gene: TRBV3-1/TRBV3-2; abundance: NA; j_gene: TRBJ1-4; CDR3aa: CASSQGTPNEKLFF; CDR3nt: TGTGCCAGCAGCCAAGGGACGCCGAATGAAAAACTGTTTTTT
d_gene: NA; v_gene: TRBV14; abundance: few; j_gene: TRBJ2-2; CDR3aa: CASSPWTGELFF; CDR3nt: TGTGCCAGCAGCCCTTGGACCGGGGAGCTGTTTTTT
d_gene: TRBD1; v_gene: TRBV2; abundance: NA; j_gene: TRBJ2-7; CDR3aa: CASGQGPTSYEQYF; CDR3nt: TGTGCCAGCGGACAGGGGCCGACCTCCTACGAGCAGTACTTC
d_gene: NA; v_gene: TRBV9; abundance: NA; j_gene: TRBJ1-3; CDR3aa: CASSAAGDVGGNTIYF; CDR3nt: TGTGCCAGCAGCGCCGCGGGCGATGTTGGAGGAAACACCATATATTTT
d_gene: NA; v_gene: TRBV25-1; abundance: NA; j_gene: TRBJ1-1; CDR3aa: CASSGNLQRRDTEAFF; CDR3nt: TGTGCCAGCAGTGGAAATCTACAGCGGCGGGACACTGAAGCTTTCTTT
d_gene: TRBD2; v_gene: TRBV28; abundance: NA; j_gene: TRBJ2-1; CDR3aa: CASGLIGRGLRGSNNEQFF; CDR3nt: TGTGCCAGCGGACTAATAGGGAGGGGCTTGCGGGGGTCCAACAATGAGCAGTTCTTC
d_gene: TRBD1; v_gene: TRBV28; abundance: NA; j_gene: TRBJ1-1; CDR3aa: CASRRQGTGTEAFF; CDR3nt: TGTGCCAGCAGGCGACAGGGAACGGGCACTGAAGCTTTCTTT
d_gene: NA; v_gene: TRBV28; abundance: NA; j_gene: TRBJ1-1; CDR3aa: CASSFSDGRMNTEAFF; CDR3nt: TGTGCCAGCAGCTTTTCCGACGGTAGAATGAACACTGAAGCTTTCTTT
d_gene: NA; v_gene: TRBV7-2; abundance: NA; j_gene: TRBJ2-7; CDR3aa: CASSPRQTAEQYF; CDR3nt: TGTGCCAGCAGCCCCAGGCAGACAGCCGAGCAGTACTTC
d_gene: TRBD1; v_gene: TRBV5-1; abundance: NA; j_gene: TRBJ2-7; CDR3aa: CASSPGTGADEQYF; CDR3nt: TGCGCCAGCAGCCCCGGGACAGGGGCGGACGAGCAGTACTTC
d_gene: NA; v_gene: TRBV29-1; abundance: NA; j_gene: TRBJ1-1; CDR3aa: CSANSDMNTEAFF; CDR3nt: TGCAGCGCCAACAGCGATATGAACACTGAAGCTTTCTTT
d_gene: TRBD1; v_gene: TRBV3-1/TRBV3-2; abundance: NA; j_gene: TRBJ1-2; CDR3aa: CASSPRDRPNYGYTF; CDR3nt: TGTGCCAGCAGCCCCCGGGACAGACCTAACTATGGCTACACCTTC
d_gene: NA; v_gene: TRBV28; abundance: NA; j_gene: TRBJ1-5; CDR3aa: CASGRRQGLNQPQHF; CDR3nt: TGTGCCAGTGGCCGGAGGCAGGGCCTGAATCAGCCCCAGCATTTT
d_gene: TRBD1; v_gene: TRBV18; abundance: NA; j_gene: TRBJ2-3; CDR3aa: CASSRNRGDTDTQYF; CDR3nt: TGTGCCAGCTCGCGTAACAGGGGAGATACAGATACGCAGTATTTT
d_gene: NA; v_gene: TRBV27; abundance: NA; j_gene: TRBJ1-2; CDR3aa: CASNPGTGTYGYTF; CDR3nt: TGTGCCAGCAACCCGGGGACCGGAACCTATGGCTACACCTTC
d_gene: TRBD1; v_gene: TRBV29-1; abundance: NA; j_gene: TRBJ1-1; CDR3aa: CSVAGDRRITEAFF; CDR3nt: TGCAGCGTCGCAGGGGACAGGAGGATCACTGAAGCTTTCTTT
d_gene: NA; v_gene: TRBV7-8; abundance: NA; j_gene: TRBJ1-1; CDR3aa: CASSLVGQEAEAFF; CDR3nt: TGTGCCAGCAGCTTAGTAGGGCAGGAAGCTGAAGCTTTCTTT
d_gene: TRBD1; v_gene: TRBV24-1; abundance: NA; j_gene: TRBJ2-1; CDR3aa: CATSEYSGGPNNEQFF; CDR3nt: TGTGCCACCAGTGAGTACTCAGGGGGACCTAACAATGAGCAGTTCTTC
d_gene: NA; v_gene: TRBV18; abundance: few; j_gene: TRBJ2-2; CDR3aa: CASSPPPATGELFF; CDR3nt: TGTGCCAGCTCACCCCCACCTGCCACCGGGGAGCTGTTTTTT
d_gene: NA; v_gene: TRBV6-1; abundance: NA; j_gene: TRBJ1-2; CDR3aa: CASSEGGRGYGYTF; CDR3nt: TGTGCCAGCAGTGAAGGGGGGCGCGGATATGGCTACACCTTC
d_gene: TRBD1; v_gene: TRBV5-1; abundance: once; j_gene: TRBJ1-1; CDR3aa: CASSSGTENTEAFF; CDR3nt: TGCGCCAGCAGCTCGGGGACAGAGAACACTGAAGCTTTCTTT
d_gene: NA; v_gene: TRBV19; abundance: once; j_gene: TRBJ1-4; CDR3aa: CASSAAGTANEKLFF; CDR3nt: TGTGCCAGTAGTGCGGCCGGGACCGCTAATGAAAAACTGTTTTTT
d_gene: NA; v_gene: TRBV6-4; abundance: NA; j_gene: TRBJ1-5; CDR3aa: CASSDGTNQPQHF; CDR3nt: TGTGCCAGCAGTGACGGGACAAATCAGCCCCAGCATTTT
d_gene: NA; v_gene: TRBV2; abundance: NA; j_gene: TRBJ2-1; CDR3aa: CASSSTAGMSEQFF; CDR3nt: TGTGCCAGCAGTTCTACCGCAGGGATGAGTGAGCAGTTCTTC
d_gene: NA; v_gene: TRBV5-1; abundance: NA; j_gene: TRBJ2-5; CDR3aa: CASSVPTAIETQYF; CDR3nt: TGCGCCAGCAGCGTACCGACAGCGATAGAGACCCAGTACTTC
d_gene: TRBD1; v_gene: TRBV19; abundance: NA; j_gene: TRBJ1-5; CDR3aa: CASREGALGQPQHF; CDR3nt: TGTGCCAGTAGAGAGGGGGCGCTTGGTCAGCCCCAGCATTTT
d_gene: NA; v_gene: TRBV18; abundance: NA; j_gene: TRBJ2-7; CDR3aa: CATHDQRAAYEQYF; CDR3nt: TGTGCCACCCACGACCAAAGGGCTGCCTACGAGCAGTACTTC
d_gene: TRBD1; v_gene: TRBV7-9; abundance: NA; j_gene: TRBJ1-2; CDR3aa: CASSTETGSRGGYTF; CDR3nt: TGTGCCAGCAGCACGGAGACAGGGAGTCGAGGGGGCTACACCTTC
d_gene: NA; v_gene: TRBV19; abundance: NA; j_gene: TRBJ2-2; CDR3aa: CASSKRETNTGELFF; CDR3nt: TGTGCCAGTAGTAAGAGGGAGACCAACACCGGGGAGCTGTTTTTT
d_gene: NA; v_gene: TRBV28; abundance: once; j_gene: TRBJ1-4; CDR3aa: CASSFPGAVKEKLFF; CDR3nt: TGTGCCAGCAGTTTCCCCGGGGCAGTCAAGGAAAAACTGTTTTTT
d_gene: NA; v_gene: TRBV11-2; abundance: NA; j_gene: TRBJ2-1; CDR3aa: CASSLDRREQFF; CDR3nt: TGTGCCAGCAGCTTAGATCGGCGCGAGCAGTTCTTC